Listed below are T cell receptor beta chains from one sample, sequenced in a study of blood T cell repertoires in COVID-19. Only in-frame clones appear in the TCRdb table, and some are missing; sequencing was by immunoSEQ multiplex PCR. The sample lists under 300,000 clones; 88% were seen once. The specimen sequenced was PBMCs or T cells enriched from blood (not recorded which). These receptors were obtained from a woman in her fifties or sixties in a cohort exposed to, infected with or recovered from COVID-19 (not recorded which). CDR3s include the opening cysteine and the closing phenylalanine or tryptophan. D genes are given only for firm matches. Size is omitted from some rows. Given values are once, few, many or a class for expanded clones.

J,length,D,size,V,CDR3,DNA
TRBJ2-3,13,-,-,TRBV12-3/TRBV12-4,CASSLRGTDTQYF,TGTGCCAGCAGTTTACGGGGAACTGATACGCAGTATTTT
TRBJ2-7,13,TRBD2,-,TRBV30,CAWTAGGVYEQYF,TGTGCCTGGACCGCGGGAGGGGTCTACGAGCAGTACTTC
TRBJ2-5,13,-,-,TRBV30,CAWTGGLQETQYF,TGTGCCTGGACAGGAGGCCTCCAAGAGACCCAGTACTTC
TRBJ1-2,17,TRBD1,-,TRBV19,CASSSRTGGVANYGYTF,TGTGCCAGTAGTTCGAGGACAGGGGGGGTAGCTAACTATGGCTACACCTTC
TRBJ1-5,15,-,once,TRBV5-1,CASSLGGASNQPQHF,TGCGCCAGCAGCTTGGGTGGGGCCTCCAATCAGCCCCAGCATTTT
TRBJ1-5,18,-,-,TRBV4-1,CASSQDLAGTRGNQPQHF,TGCGCCAGCAGCCAAGATCTAGCGGGGACCCGAGGGAATCAGCCCCAGCATTTT
TRBJ1-2,14,-,-,TRBV6-2/TRBV6-3,CASSYTQANYGYTF,TGTGCCAGCAGTTACACTCAAGCTAACTATGGCTACACCTTC
TRBJ2-7,13,TRBD1,-,TRBV7-9,CASSLAGQNEQYF,TGTGCCAGCAGCTTAGCGGGACAGAACGAGCAGTACTTC
TRBJ2-3,14,TRBD1,-,TRBV19,CASSSGQGTDTQYF,TGTGCCAGTAGTTCGGGACAGGGCACAGATACGCAGTATTTT
TRBJ2-5,16,-,-,TRBV5-1,CASSLADGAIQETQYF,TGCGCCAGCAGCTTGGCGGATGGGGCCATACAAGAGACCCAGTACTTC
TRBJ1-5,13,-,-,TRBV7-8,CASSLDAVQPQHF,TGTGCCAGCAGCTTAGACGCGGTTCAGCCCCAGCATTTT
TRBJ1-6,14,TRBD1,-,TRBV10-3,CAIRGHRGPAPLHF,TGTGCCATCAGGGGCCACAGGGGCCCCGCCCCCCTCCACTTT
TRBJ1-5,14,-,few,TRBV21-1,CASTKRTRWQPQHF,TGTGCCAGCACTAAAAGGACACGGTGGCAGCCCCAGCATTTT
TRBJ1-1,14,-,-,TRBV28,CASSSGTPNTEAFF,TGTGCCAGCAGTTCCGGGACACCGAACACTGAAGCTTTCTTT
TRBJ1-2,14,TRBD1,-,TRBV18,CASSPRQGRRGYTF,TGTGCCAGCTCACCCCGACAGGGAAGGAGAGGCTACACCTTC
TRBJ1-1,13,TRBD1,-,TRBV12-3/TRBV12-4,CASSHDRATEAFF,TGTGCCAGCAGTCACGACAGGGCCACTGAAGCTTTCTTT
TRBJ2-1,16,-,-,TRBV9,CASSIAVQATYNEQFF,TGTGCCAGCAGCATAGCGGTCCAGGCTACCTACAATGAGCAGTTCTTC
TRBJ2-3,16,-,-,TRBV27,CASSLYTSLSTDTQYF,TGTGCCAGCAGTTTATACACTAGCTTAAGCACAGATACGCAGTATTTT
TRBJ2-4,17,TRBD2,-,TRBV4-2,CASSQASSGRAKNIQYF,TGTGCCAGCAGCCAAGCTAGTAGCGGGAGGGCCAAAAACATTCAGTACTTC
TRBJ1-1,15,-,once,TRBV7-2,CASSLDRSVNTEAFF,TGTGCCAGCAGCTTAGATCGGTCGGTGAACACTGAAGCTTTCTTT
TRBJ2-1,16,TRBD2,-,TRBV19,CASSIVLLANNNEQFF,TGTGCCAGTAGTATAGTTTTACTAGCGAATAACAATGAGCAGTTCTTC
TRBJ2-1,15,-,-,TRBV7-2,CASSKDWSSYNEQFF,TGTGCCAGCAGCAAGGACTGGAGCTCCTACAATGAGCAGTTCTTC
TRBJ2-2,18,TRBD2,-,TRBV24-1,CATSDLGAGGPNTGELFF,TGTGCCACCAGTGATTTAGGAGCGGGAGGGCCGAACACCGGGGAGCTGTTTTTT
TRBJ2-4,16,-,-,TRBV28,CASSFWRAIAKNIQYF,TGTGCCAGCAGTTTCTGGCGGGCCATAGCCAAAAACATTCAGTACTTC